These T cell receptor beta chains were read from a single sample in a study of blood T cell repertoires in COVID-19. Using immunoSEQ multiplex PCR, the repertoire was profiled, and TCRdb retains in-frame clones only, with some absent. The sample holds around 430,000 clones, about 83% seen once. The material sequenced was PBMCs or T cells enriched from blood (not recorded which). All receptors come from a woman between 50 and 59 years old who had recovered from COVID-19. CDR3s include the opening cysteine and the closing phenylalanine or tryptophan. The D gene is left open where the match is weak. Clone size is shown for a subset of rows, as once, few, many or a class of expanded clone.

abundance: once
v_gene: TRBV25-1
d_gene: NA
j_gene: TRBJ1-2
CDR3aa: CASSSRGPNYGYTF
CDR3nt: TGTGCCAGCAGTAGTAGGGGCCCTAACTATGGCTACACCTTC

abundance: NA
v_gene: TRBV7-9
d_gene: NA
j_gene: TRBJ1-1
CDR3aa: CASSQAENTEAFF
CDR3nt: TGTGCCAGCAGCCAGGCAGAGAACACTGAAGCTTTCTTT

abundance: NA
v_gene: TRBV6-1
d_gene: NA
j_gene: TRBJ1-1
CDR3aa: CASSVPGGIRREGTEAFF
CDR3nt: TGTGCCAGCAGTGTACCGGGGGGGATTAGGAGGGAGGGTACTGAAGCTTTCTTT

abundance: NA
v_gene: TRBV19
d_gene: TRBD1
j_gene: TRBJ1-4
CDR3aa: CASSLRQGSEKLFF
CDR3nt: TGTGCCAGTAGTCTCCGACAGGGTAGTGAAAAACTGTTTTTT

abundance: NA
v_gene: TRBV20-1
d_gene: TRBD2
j_gene: TRBJ2-3
CDR3aa: CSASLAGGATDTQYF
CDR3nt: TGCAGTGCTAGTTTAGCGGGGGGCGCCACAGATACGCAGTATTTT

abundance: once
v_gene: TRBV4-1
d_gene: TRBD2
j_gene: TRBJ2-1
CDR3aa: CASSQRGLAGGDNEQFF
CDR3nt: TGCGCCAGCAGCCAAAGGGGACTAGCGGGGGGGGACAATGAGCAGTTCTTC

abundance: once
v_gene: TRBV4-1
d_gene: NA
j_gene: TRBJ1-2
CDR3aa: CASSQSPTTENYGYTF
CDR3nt: TGCGCCAGCAGCCAATCGCCTACGACAGAGAACTATGGCTACACCTTC

abundance: once
v_gene: TRBV4-1
d_gene: NA
j_gene: TRBJ2-5
CDR3aa: CASSQLGGGLQETQYF
CDR3nt: TGCGCCAGCAGCCAATTAGGCGGCGGGCTCCAAGAGACCCAGTACTTC

abundance: few
v_gene: TRBV2
d_gene: TRBD2
j_gene: TRBJ2-2
CDR3aa: CASLSGGPNTGELFF
CDR3nt: TGTGCCAGTCTTAGCGGGGGCCCTAACACCGGGGAGCTGTTTTTT

abundance: NA
v_gene: TRBV7-6
d_gene: TRBD1
j_gene: TRBJ1-1
CDR3aa: CASSGAGQGIGEAFF
CDR3nt: TGTGCCAGCAGCGGAGCGGGACAGGGGATCGGTGAAGCTTTCTTT

abundance: NA
v_gene: TRBV28
d_gene: NA
j_gene: TRBJ2-1
CDR3aa: CASSFAYQLVNNEQFF
CDR3nt: TGTGCCAGCAGTTTCGCATATCAACTGGTTAACAATGAGCAGTTCTTC

abundance: NA
v_gene: TRBV29-1
d_gene: TRBD2
j_gene: TRBJ2-3
CDR3aa: CSAEGSGGPGDTQYF
CDR3nt: TGCAGCGCTGAAGGGAGCGGGGGGCCCGGTGATACGCAGTATTTT

abundance: NA
v_gene: TRBV28
d_gene: NA
j_gene: TRBJ1-3
CDR3aa: CATGTVQNTIYF
CDR3nt: TGTGCCACCGGAACAGTCCAAAACACCATATATTTT

abundance: NA
v_gene: TRBV11-2
d_gene: TRBD1
j_gene: TRBJ2-3
CDR3aa: CASSPRPGDRGYRGDTQYF
CDR3nt: TGTGCCAGCAGCCCTAGGCCGGGTGACAGGGGATACCGGGGGGATACGCAGTATTTT

abundance: NA
v_gene: TRBV27
d_gene: NA
j_gene: TRBJ2-4
CDR3aa: CASSYGQGGNIQYF
CDR3nt: TGTGCCAGCAGCTACGGTCAGGGAGGAAACATTCAGTACTTC

abundance: NA
v_gene: TRBV7-6
d_gene: TRBD1
j_gene: TRBJ2-7
CDR3aa: CASSLAQGANHYEQYF
CDR3nt: TGTGCCAGCAGCTTAGCGCAGGGGGCGAACCACTACGAGCAGTACTTC

abundance: NA
v_gene: TRBV7-9
d_gene: NA
j_gene: TRBJ1-2
CDR3aa: CASSLASSKANYGYTF
CDR3nt: TGTGCCAGCAGCTTAGCGTCTAGCAAGGCAAACTATGGCTACACCTTC

abundance: NA
v_gene: TRBV5-1
d_gene: TRBD1
j_gene: TRBJ1-2
CDR3aa: CASSLEGQRDGYTF
CDR3nt: TGCGCCAGCAGCCTGGAGGGACAGAGGGATGGCTACACCTTC

abundance: NA
v_gene: TRBV27
d_gene: NA
j_gene: TRBJ1-1
CDR3aa: CASSPWGRDTEAFF
CDR3nt: TGTGCCAGCAGTCCATGGGGCCGGGACACTGAAGCTTTCTTT

abundance: NA
v_gene: TRBV5-5
d_gene: NA
j_gene: TRBJ1-3
CDR3aa: CASSREEGNTIYF
CDR3nt: TGTGCCAGCAGCCGAGAGGAGGGAAACACCATATATTTT

abundance: once
v_gene: TRBV5-1
d_gene: TRBD1
j_gene: TRBJ1-2
CDR3aa: CASSLGDRDIVGYTF
CDR3nt: TGCGCCAGCAGCTTGGGGGACAGGGATATAGTCGGCTACACCTTC

abundance: once
v_gene: TRBV28
d_gene: TRBD1
j_gene: TRBJ2-2
CDR3aa: CASSSGTGGTRELFF
CDR3nt: TGTGCCAGCAGTTCCGGGACAGGGGGAACCAGGGAGCTGTTTTTT

abundance: NA
v_gene: TRBV4-1
d_gene: NA
j_gene: TRBJ1-2
CDR3aa: CASSQGQVANYGYTF
CDR3nt: TGCGCCAGCAGCCAAGGCCAGGTAGCTAACTATGGCTACACCTTC

abundance: few
v_gene: TRBV28
d_gene: NA
j_gene: TRBJ1-5
CDR3aa: CASSSEPHPSRPQHF
CDR3nt: TGTGCCAGCAGTAGCGAACCCCACCCTAGCCGGCCCCAGCATTTT

abundance: NA
v_gene: TRBV7-2
d_gene: NA
j_gene: TRBJ1-3
CDR3aa: CASSLAYLTAGNTIYF
CDR3nt: TGTGCCAGCAGCTTAGCCTACCTTACAGCTGGAAACACCATATATTTT

abundance: NA
v_gene: TRBV7-9
d_gene: NA
j_gene: TRBJ1-2
CDR3aa: CASSPAGGEFGYTF
CDR3nt: TGTGCCAGCAGCCCCGCGGGAGGGGAATTTGGCTACACCTTC

abundance: once
v_gene: TRBV14
d_gene: TRBD1
j_gene: TRBJ1-1
CDR3aa: CASSPRTGGHTEAFF
CDR3nt: TGTGCCAGCAGCCCCCGGACAGGGGGGCACACTGAAGCTTTCTTT

abundance: NA
v_gene: TRBV28
d_gene: TRBD2
j_gene: TRBJ2-7
CDR3aa: CASSLGGGTYEQYF
CDR3nt: TGTGCCAGCAGTCTCGGCGGGGGAACCTACGAGCAGTACTTC

abundance: NA
v_gene: TRBV2
d_gene: NA
j_gene: TRBJ1-5
CDR3aa: CASSEARGGGQPQHF
CDR3nt: TGTGCCAGCAGTGAAGCACGTGGGGGCGGGCAGCCCCAGCATTTT

abundance: NA
v_gene: TRBV6-1
d_gene: TRBD1
j_gene: TRBJ1-1
CDR3aa: CASSEPGRGMNTEAFF
CDR3nt: TGTGCCAGCAGTGAACCAGGCAGGGGGATGAACACTGAAGCTTTCTTT

abundance: NA
v_gene: TRBV28
d_gene: NA
j_gene: TRBJ1-3
CDR3aa: CASSSYREGGGNTIYF
CDR3nt: TGTGCCAGCTCCTCTTACAGGGAAGGTGGTGGAAACACCATATATTTT

abundance: NA
v_gene: TRBV5-1
d_gene: NA
j_gene: TRBJ1-1
CDR3aa: CASSGSQTEAFF
CDR3nt: TGCGCCAGCAGCGGCTCCCAAACTGAAGCTTTCTTT

abundance: NA
v_gene: TRBV10-3
d_gene: NA
j_gene: TRBJ1-3
CDR3aa: CAISLGNTIYF
CDR3nt: TGTGCCATCAGCTTAGGAAACACCATATATTTT

abundance: NA
v_gene: TRBV21-1
d_gene: NA
j_gene: TRBJ2-2
CDR3aa: CASSNSRPGLLGELFF
CDR3nt: TGTGCCAGCAGCAATTCGCGCCCAGGGCTTCTCGGGGAGCTGTTTTTT

abundance: NA
v_gene: TRBV30
d_gene: NA
j_gene: TRBJ1-1
CDR3aa: CAWSVLARVEAFF
CDR3nt: TGTGCCTGGAGTGTACTTGCCAGGGTCGAAGCTTTCTTT

abundance: NA
v_gene: TRBV10-1
d_gene: NA
j_gene: TRBJ1-4
CDR3aa: CASRTEEPGEKLFF
CDR3nt: TGCGCCAGCAGGACCGAAGAGCCGGGTGAAAAACTGTTTTTT

abundance: NA
v_gene: TRBV3-1/TRBV3-2
d_gene: NA
j_gene: TRBJ1-2
CDR3aa: CASSPRGSDRANYGYTF
CDR3nt: TGTGCCAGCAGCCCGAGGGGTTCGGACAGAGCTAACTATGGCTACACCTTC

abundance: NA
v_gene: TRBV5-1
d_gene: TRBD2
j_gene: TRBJ2-2
CDR3aa: CASSPKDGGGAPGELFF
CDR3nt: TGCGCCAGCAGCCCGAAGGATGGCGGGGGGGCGCCCGGGGAGCTGTTTTTT

abundance: NA
v_gene: TRBV3-1/TRBV3-2
d_gene: NA
j_gene: TRBJ1-4
CDR3aa: CASSSPRATNEKLFF
CDR3nt: TGTGCCAGCAGCTCGCCGCGTGCAACTAATGAAAAACTGTTTTTT

abundance: NA
v_gene: TRBV5-1
d_gene: TRBD1
j_gene: TRBJ1-2
CDR3aa: CASSLGTGPQNRYTF
CDR3nt: TGCGCCAGCAGCTTGGGGACAGGGCCGCAAAATCGCTACACCTTC

abundance: few
v_gene: TRBV30
d_gene: TRBD1
j_gene: TRBJ1-3
CDR3aa: CAWSPGDPGTGSGNTIYF
CDR3nt: TGTGCCTGGAGTCCAGGGGACCCCGGGACAGGGTCTGGAAACACCATATATTTT